One T cell receptor (beta chain) is described in this entry. This sample is drawn from a study of blood T cells in healthy people across ages. J was trimmed by 6 bases and V by 4 bases; bases with no gene match: 10. This CDR3 is 15 amino acids long. Per germline, CDR1 SGHTA and CDR2 FQGNSA. The second PCR ran roughly 6 to 11 cycles with a sample-barcoded 5' primer and J-beta primers. TCRdb called the 5' RACE reads again in MiXCR, with one record for every CDR3 protein. The table includes 650,000 to 900,000 distinct CDR3 sequences, around 68% detected once. The receptor was isolated from a man younger than 40 in good health. The sample consisted of blood. This rearrangement joins TRBV7-2 to TRBJ2-3; 7 nucleotides agree with TRBD1. In DNA form, the CDR3 reads TGTGCCAGCAGCTCCATACCATCACAGGGGGATACGCAGTATTTT. The encoded protein is CASSSIPSQGDTQYF.